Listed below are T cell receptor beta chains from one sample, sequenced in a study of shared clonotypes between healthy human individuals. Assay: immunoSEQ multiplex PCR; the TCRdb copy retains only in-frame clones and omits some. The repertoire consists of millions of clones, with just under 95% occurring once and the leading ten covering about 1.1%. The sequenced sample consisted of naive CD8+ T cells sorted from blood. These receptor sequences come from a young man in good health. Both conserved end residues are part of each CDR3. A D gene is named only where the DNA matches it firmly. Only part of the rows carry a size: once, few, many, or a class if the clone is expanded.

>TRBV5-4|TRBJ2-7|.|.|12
TGTGCCAGCAGCCAGACTTCGCACGAGCAGTACTTC
CASSQTSHEQYF
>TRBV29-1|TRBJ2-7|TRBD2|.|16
TGCAGCGTCCCCCTCGAACTAGCGGGAGGTACCGGCGAGCAGTACTTC
CSVPLELAGGTGEQYF
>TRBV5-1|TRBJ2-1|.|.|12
TGCGCCAGCAGAAGTCCGGGCCATGAGCAGTTCTTC
CASRSPGHEQFF
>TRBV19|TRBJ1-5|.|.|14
TGTGCCAGTAGGATGGCAGGGGGCAATCAGCCCCAGCATTTT
CASRMAGGNQPQHF
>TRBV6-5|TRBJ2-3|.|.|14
TGTGCCAGCAGTCCGGAGGCTTCCACAGATACGCAGTATTTT
CASSPEASTDTQYF
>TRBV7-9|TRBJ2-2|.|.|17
TGTGCCAGCAGCCCCGCCTGGAGCCCCGCGAACACCGGGGAGCTGTTTTTT
CASSPAWSPANTGELFF
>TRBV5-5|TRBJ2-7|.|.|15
TGTGCCAGCAGCTTCCGGGACATAACGACCTACGAGCAGTACTTC
CASSFRDITTYEQYF
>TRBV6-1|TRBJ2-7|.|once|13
TGTGCCATCAGACGGTCAGGGGGGGACGAGCAGTACTTC
CAIRRSGGDEQYF
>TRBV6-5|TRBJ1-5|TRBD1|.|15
TGTGCCAGCAGTCTAGGGACAGGCAGCAATCAGCCCCAGCATTTT
CASSLGTGSNQPQHF
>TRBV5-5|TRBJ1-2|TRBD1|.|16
TGTGCCAGCAGCCTAGGACAGGGTCCTCAAAACTATGGCTACACCTTC
CASSLGQGPQNYGYTF
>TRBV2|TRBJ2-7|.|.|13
TGTGCCAGCGGGAGGACACCAGCCTACGAGCAGTACTTC
CASGRTPAYEQYF
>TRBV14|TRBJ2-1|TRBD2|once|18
TGTGCCAGCACCTCAGGGGGACTAGCTGAATACTCCTACAATGAGCAGTTCTTC
CASTSGGLAEYSYNEQFF
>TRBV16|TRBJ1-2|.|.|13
TGTGCCAGCAGCCCGACGAACAACTATGGCTACACCTTC
CASSPTNNYGYTF
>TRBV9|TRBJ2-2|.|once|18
TGTGCCAGCAGCGTATCAACCCTTACTAGTCTGAGCACCGGGGAGCTGTTTTTT
CASSVSTLTSLSTGELFF
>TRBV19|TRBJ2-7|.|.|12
TGTGCCAGTAGTATCACCCACTACGAGCAGTACTTC
CASSITHYEQYF
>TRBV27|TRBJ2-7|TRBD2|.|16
TGTGCCAGCAGTCCCCAAACTAGCGGGGATTCCTACGAGCAGTACTTC
CASSPQTSGDSYEQYF
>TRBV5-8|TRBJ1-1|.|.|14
TGTGCCAGCAGCATCGGACCGCCGGACACTGAAGCTTTCTTT
CASSIGPPDTEAFF
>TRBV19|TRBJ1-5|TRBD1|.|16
TGTGCCAGTAGTATGGGGACAGGGGTCGGCAATCAGCCCCAGCATTTT
CASSMGTGVGNQPQHF
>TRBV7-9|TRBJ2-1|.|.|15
TGTGCCAGCAGCCTTAGTCTGGGGACCTACAATGAGCAGTTCTTC
CASSLSLGTYNEQFF
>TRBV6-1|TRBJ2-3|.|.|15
TGTGCCAGCAGTGAACGGCACAGTATGACAGATACGCAGTATTTT
CASSERHSMTDTQYF
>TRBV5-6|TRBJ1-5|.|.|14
TGTGCCAGCAGCTTGGACGGCAGCAATCAGCCCCAGCATTTT
CASSLDGSNQPQHF
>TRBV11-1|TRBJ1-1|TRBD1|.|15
TGTGCCAGCAGCTTAGGGCCAGGGGGGACCACTGAAGCTTTCTTT
CASSLGPGGTTEAFF
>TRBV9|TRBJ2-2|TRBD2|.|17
TGTGCCAGCAGCGCAAGACTAGCGGGCTCGAACACCGGGGAGCTGTTTTTT
CASSARLAGSNTGELFF
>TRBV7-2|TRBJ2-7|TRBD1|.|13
TGTGCCAGCAGCTCGGGGACAGGGTACGAGCAGTACTTC
CASSSGTGYEQYF
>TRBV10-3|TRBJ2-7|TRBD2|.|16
TGTGCCATCAGTGAGTCGGCTAGCGGGAGGTACAACGAGCAGTACTTC
CAISESASGRYNEQYF
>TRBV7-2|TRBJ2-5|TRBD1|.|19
TGTGCCAGCAGCTTAGTCACAGGGGGAAGGTACCGATACCAAGAGACCCAGTACTTC
CASSLVTGGRYRYQETQYF
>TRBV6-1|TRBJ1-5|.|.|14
TGTGCCACGGGAGTGGGGGCTGCAATGGAACCCCAGCATTTT
CATGVGAAMEPQHF
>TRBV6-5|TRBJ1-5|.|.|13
TGTGCCAGCAGCTGGAGTGTCAATCAGCCCCAGCATTTT
CASSWSVNQPQHF
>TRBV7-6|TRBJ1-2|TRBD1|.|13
TGTGCCAGCAGCGGACAGGGGGCGGGCGGCTACACCTTC
CASSGQGAGGYTF
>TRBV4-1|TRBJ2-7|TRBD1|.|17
TGCGCCAGCAGCCTCTCCCCCCCGGGACAGGGGTCCTACGAGCAGTACTTC
CASSLSPPGQGSYEQYF
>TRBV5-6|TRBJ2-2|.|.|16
TGTGCCAGCAGCTCGGGGAGGCGCGGTTCCACCGGGGAGCTGTTTTTT
CASSSGRRGSTGELFF
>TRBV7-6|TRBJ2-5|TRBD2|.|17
TGTGCCAGCAGCTTAGAGACTAGCGGGAGGGCCCTGGAGACCCAGTACTTC
CASSLETSGRALETQYF
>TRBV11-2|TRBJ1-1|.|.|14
TGTGCCAGCAGCTTAGATCCGGGTTGGACTGAAGCTTTCTTT
CASSLDPGWTEAFF
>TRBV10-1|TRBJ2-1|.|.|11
TGCGCCAGCAGTTCTCCCCGGGAGCAGTTCTTC
CASSSPREQFF
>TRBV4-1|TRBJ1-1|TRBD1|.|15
TGCGCCAGCAGCCAAGTGGGGACAGTTAGGGAAGAAGCTTTCTTT
CASSQVGTVREEAFF
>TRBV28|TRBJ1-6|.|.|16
TGTGCCAGCAGTCTTAACCGGGCCTCCTATAATTCACCCCTCCACTTT
CASSLNRASYNSPLHF
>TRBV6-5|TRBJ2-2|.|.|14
TGTGCCAGCAGTTATTTAGGAGGCACCGGGGAGCTGTTTTTT
CASSYLGGTGELFF
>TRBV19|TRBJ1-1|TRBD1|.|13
TGTGCCAGTAGTATTGACAGGGAAACTGAAGCTTTCTTT
CASSIDRETEAFF
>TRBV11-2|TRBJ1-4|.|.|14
TGTGCCAGCAGCCCTCGCGGGACGGGGGAAAAACTGTTTTTT
CASSPRGTGEKLFF
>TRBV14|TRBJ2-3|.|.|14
TGTGCCAGCAGCCAAGAGGGCGGGCGCGATACGCAGTATTTT
CASSQEGGRDTQYF
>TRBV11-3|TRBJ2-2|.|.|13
TGTGCCAGCAGCTTAGATCTAAGCGGGGAGCTGTTTTTT
CASSLDLSGELFF
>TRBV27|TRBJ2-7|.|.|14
TGTGCCAGCAGTTTATCGGGCAGTAACTACGAGCAGTACTTC
CASSLSGSNYEQYF
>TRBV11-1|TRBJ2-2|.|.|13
TGTGCCAGCAGCTTCGAGTACACCGGGGAGCTGTTTTTT
CASSFEYTGELFF
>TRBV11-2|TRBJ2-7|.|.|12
TGTGCCAGCAGCACGGACGGCTACGAGCAGTACTTC
CASSTDGYEQYF
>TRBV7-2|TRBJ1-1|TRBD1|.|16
TGTGCCAGCAGCTTAGCCGACAGGGGGCTGAGCACTGAAGCTTTCTTT
CASSLADRGLSTEAFF
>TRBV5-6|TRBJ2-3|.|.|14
TGTGCCAGCATACGGCTAGGGTTAACAGATACGCAGTATTTT
CASIRLGLTDTQYF
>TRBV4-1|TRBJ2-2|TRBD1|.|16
TGCGCCAGCAGCCAAGATTCAGGGGGTTTCACCGGGGAGCTGTTTTTT
CASSQDSGGFTGELFF
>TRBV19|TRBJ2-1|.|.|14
TGTGCCAGTAGTATCTTATTGGTCTACAATGAGCAGTTCTTC
CASSILLVYNEQFF